The 9 T cell receptor beta chains below were found in one sample sequenced in a study of CD8+CD57+ T cells in acquired aplastic anemia. Patients selected for sequencing had displayed CD8+CD57+ cell expansion by flow cytometry. Profiling of TCR beta VDJ combinations and CDR3 sequences used genomic DNA as template. TCRdb re-derived calls from the reads in MiXCR, one entry per CDR3 protein. This sample has about 160,000 distinct CDR3 sequences; 40% to 60% occur once, and the top ten carry more than 30%. Source material: sorted CD4+, CD8+, or CD8+CD57+ T cells (not recorded which) from PBMCs. All receptors come from a human donor with aplastic anemia.

This clonotype was seen ten or more times. The junction does not match germline at one end; this may be a read error. This chain links TRBV29-1 with TRBJ1-2, with TRBD1 identical over 8 bases. The CDR3 spans 14 residues. Germline loops: CDR1 SQVTM, CDR2 ANQGSEA. CDR3 in DNA: TGCAGCGTTGAAGATCGGGGACAGGCTATGGCTCTCTCCTTC. This translates into CSVEDRGQAMALSF.

The chain joins TRBV24-1 to TRBJ1-1; D perhaps matches TRBD1 (6 bases). Trimming stripped 3 bases from V and 2 bases from J, with 9 bases between. The CDR3 covers 14 residues. Per germline, CDR1 KGHDR and CDR2 SFDVKD. DNA for the CDR3: TGTGCCACCAGTGATAACAGGGATAACACTGAAGCTTTCTTT. Its translation: CATSDNRDNTEAFF.

This clonotype was found many times. V gene TRBV27 combines with J gene TRBJ1-2; possibly TRBD1 for D (5 bases). Germline V lookup: CDR1 MNHEY, CDR2 SMNVEV (reference sequence). V lost 3 bases to trimming and J lost 3 bases, with 8 bases between them. This CDR3 has 13 amino acids. The CDR3 spells CASSFDSDYGYTF. The CDR3 coding sequence is TGTGCCAGCAGTTTTGACAGTGACTATGGCTACACCTTC.

This clonotype was seen at least ten times. This chain links TRBV12-3 or TRBV12-4 with TRBJ2-2, with D unclear. The V gene lost 7 bases and the J gene lost 0 bases, with 9 bases spanning the gap. The CDR3 is 14 amino acids. The DNA for the CDR3 is TGTGCCAGCATGAACCGAGCGAACACCGGGGAGCTGTTTTTT. Its translation: CASMNRANTGELFF.

The chain's CDR3 is CASSLSFVRQAYEQYF. CDR3 coding DNA: TGTGCCAGCAGTTTAAGTTTCGTTAGGCAGGCCTACGAGCAGTACTTC. The chain uses TRBV27 and TRBJ2-7; D unresolved. The germline V gene has CDR1 MNHEY and CDR2 SMNVEV (reference sequence). The ends were cut back, 2 bases at V and 2 bases at J, with 16 bases in the middle. This CDR3 has 16 amino acids.

Regarding this clonotype: The DNA is left out, because the CDR3 cannot be placed on it with certainty; the CDR3 is given as TCRdb lists it. The genes are TRBV29-1 and TRBJ1-1; TRBD1, the table's D call, lacks a check against the DNA. With termini counted, the CDR3 has 9 amino acids. The germline V gene has CDR1 SQVTM and CDR2 ANQGSEA. This chain's CDR3 is CSVGTGALF.

Turning to this clonotype: One end of the junction varies from germline; a read error may be responsible. The V gene is TRBV7-7, the J gene TRBJ2-2, with no clear D. Germline V gene sequence: CDR1 SSHAT, CDR2 FNYEAQ (reference sequence). There are 12 residues in the CDR3. CDR3 region: CASSQRDGELFF. The CDR3 DNA reads as TGTGCTAGCAGTCAAAGGGACGGGGAGCTGTTTTTT.

This clonotype turned up a few times. The chain uses TRBV10-3 and TRBJ1-2, with TRBD1 matching 10 bases. Germline V CDR1 and CDR2: ENHRY, SYGVKD. Trimming at V came to 6 bases and at J to 0 bases, leaving 4 bases not matched to a gene. The CDR3 runs to 15 residues. CDR3 bases: TGTGCCATCAGGGGGACAGGGGTAACTAACTATGGCTACACCTTC. This encodes CAIRGTGVTNYGYTF.

The count of this clonotype is one. The chain employs TRBV29-1 and TRBJ2-7; D is unresolved. Germline V gene sequence: CDR1 SQVTM, CDR2 ANQGSEA. CDR3 length equals 13 residues. V was cut by 3 bases and J by 0 bases, with 9 bases left in between. The CDR3 loop is CSVESGPSYEQYF. CDR3 in DNA: TGCAGCGTTGAGTCGGGCCCCTCCTACGAGCAGTACTTC.